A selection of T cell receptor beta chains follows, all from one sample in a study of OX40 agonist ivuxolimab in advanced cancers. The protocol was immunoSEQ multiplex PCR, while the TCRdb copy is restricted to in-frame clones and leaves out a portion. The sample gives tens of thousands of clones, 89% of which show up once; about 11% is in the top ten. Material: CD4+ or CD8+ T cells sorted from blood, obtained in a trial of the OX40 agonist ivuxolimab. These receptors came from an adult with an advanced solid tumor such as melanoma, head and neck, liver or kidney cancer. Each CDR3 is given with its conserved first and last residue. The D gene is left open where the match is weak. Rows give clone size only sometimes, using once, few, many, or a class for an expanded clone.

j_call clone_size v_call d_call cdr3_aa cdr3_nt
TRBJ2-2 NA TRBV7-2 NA CASSSWTIHGELFF TGTGCCAGCAGCTCATGGACTATCCACGGGGAGCTGTTTTTT
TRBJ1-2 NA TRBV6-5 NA CASSLSSWGLGYGYTF TGTGCCAGCAGTTTATCGTCTTGGGGGCTAGGCTATGGCTACACCTTC
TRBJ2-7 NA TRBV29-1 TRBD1 CSVGDRGYEQYF TGCAGCGTCGGGGACAGGGGGTACGAGCAGTACTTC
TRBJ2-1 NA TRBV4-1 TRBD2 CASSQEGTSGSRDEQFF TGCGCCAGCAGCCAAGAGGGGACTAGCGGCTCTAGAGATGAGCAGTTCTTC
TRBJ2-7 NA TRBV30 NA CACEPVTYEQYF TGTGCCTGCGAGCCCGTGACCTACGAGCAGTACTTC
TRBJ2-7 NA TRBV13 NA CASSLPSFENEQYF TGTGCCAGCAGCTTACCTAGCTTTGAGAACGAGCAGTACTTC
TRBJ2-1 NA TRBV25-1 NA CASRSNEQFF TGTGCCAGCAGGTCCAATGAGCAGTTCTTC
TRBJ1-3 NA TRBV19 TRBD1 CASSMNRGPGNTIYF TGTGCCAGTAGTATGAACAGGGGGCCTGGAAACACCATATATTTT
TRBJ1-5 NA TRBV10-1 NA CASSEQTKSNQPQHF TGCGCCAGCAGTGAGCAGACCAAGAGCAATCAGCCCCAGCATTTT
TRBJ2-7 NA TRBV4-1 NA CASSQSGREQYF TGCGCCAGCAGCCAAAGCGGACGGGAGCAGTACTTC
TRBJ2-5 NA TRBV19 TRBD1 CASTPKQGQGAWETQYF TGTGCCAGCACCCCAAAACAGGGGCAGGGGGCATGGGAGACCCAGTACTTC
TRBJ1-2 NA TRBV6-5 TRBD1 CASSNLTGKGGYTF TGTGCCAGCAGTAACCTGACAGGGAAAGGTGGCTACACCTTC
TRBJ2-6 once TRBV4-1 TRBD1 CASSQGTGTTYSGANVLTF TGCGCCAGCAGCCAAGGGACAGGGACCACCTACTCTGGGGCCAACGTCCTGACTTTC
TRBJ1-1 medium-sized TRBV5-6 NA CASSSFEDLTEAFF TGTGCCAGCAGCTCGTTCGAAGATCTCACTGAAGCTTTCTTT
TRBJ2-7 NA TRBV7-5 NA CARSPSSGTISYEQYF TGTGCCAGAAGCCCCTCTTCCGGGACCATCTCCTACGAGCAGTACTTC
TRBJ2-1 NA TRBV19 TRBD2 CASSDSRTSGRSYNEQFF TGTGCCAGTAGTGACTCAAGGACTAGCGGGAGGAGCTACAATGAGCAGTTCTTC
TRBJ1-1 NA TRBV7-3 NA CASSHVANTEAFF TGTGCCAGCAGCCACGTAGCGAACACTGAAGCTTTCTTT
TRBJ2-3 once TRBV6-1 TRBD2 CASSEEGSGSWTQYF TGTGCCAGCAGTGAAGAGGGTAGCGGGAGCTGGACGCAGTATTTT
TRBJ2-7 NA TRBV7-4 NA CASSPPGTDHYEQYF TGTGCCAGCAGCCCTCCCGGGACGGACCACTACGAGCAGTACTTC
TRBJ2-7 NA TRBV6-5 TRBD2 CASSYWSGAYEQYF TGTGCCAGCAGTTACTGGAGCGGGGCCTACGAGCAGTACTTC
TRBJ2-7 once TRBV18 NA CASSPPGGGPYEQYF TGTGCCAGCTCACCACCGGGGGGGGGCCCCTACGAGCAGTACTTC
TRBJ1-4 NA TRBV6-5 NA CASSYSAGVGEKLFF TGTGCCAGCAGTTACTCGGCAGGGGTAGGGGAAAAACTGTTTTTT
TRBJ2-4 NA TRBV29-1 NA CSVASSGENIQYF TGCAGCGTTGCTTCTTCGGGGGAAAACATTCAGTACTTC
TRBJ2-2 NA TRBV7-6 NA CASSHRSGELFF TGTGCCAGCAGCCACCGCTCCGGGGAGCTGTTTTTT
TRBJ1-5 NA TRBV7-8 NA CASSPKAGLLNQPQHF TGTGCCAGCAGCCCCAAAGCTGGGCTGCTCAATCAGCCCCAGCATTTT
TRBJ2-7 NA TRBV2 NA CASSELGAWSYEQYF TGTGCCAGCAGTGAACTGGGGGCCTGGTCCTACGAGCAGTACTTC
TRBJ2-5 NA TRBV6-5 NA CASSYSQRYLQETQYF TGTGCCAGCAGTTATTCCCAGCGCTACCTCCAAGAGACCCAGTACTTC
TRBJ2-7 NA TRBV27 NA CASGRGYEQYF TGTGCCAGCGGTAGGGGGTACGAGCAGTACTTC
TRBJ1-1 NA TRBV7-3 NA CASSSGYGTEAFF TGTGCCAGCAGCTCTGGATACGGCACTGAAGCTTTCTTT
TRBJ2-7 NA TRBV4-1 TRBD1 CASSSGTGGSYEQYF TGCGCCAGCAGCTCCGGGACAGGGGGATCCTACGAGCAGTACTTC
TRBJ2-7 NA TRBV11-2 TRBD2 CASSLTGLAQTYEQYF TGTGCCAGCAGCTTAACGGGACTAGCTCAGACCTACGAGCAGTACTTC
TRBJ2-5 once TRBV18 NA CASSPPRTGEQYF TGTGCCAGCTCACCTCCCAGGACCGGGGAGCAGTACTTC
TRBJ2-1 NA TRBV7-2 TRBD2 CASSLDSGSHNEQFF TGTGCCAGCAGCTTAGATAGCGGGAGTCACAATGAGCAGTTCTTC
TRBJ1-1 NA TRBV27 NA CGVGRAIFGNTEAFF TGTGGAGTGGGGAGGGCGATATTCGGGAACACTGAAGCTTTCTTT
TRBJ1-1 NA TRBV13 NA CASSLGLGDPEAFF TGTGCCAGCAGCTTAGGCCTGGGGGACCCTGAAGCTTTCTTT
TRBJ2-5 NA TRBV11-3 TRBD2 CASSSNDGRSEETQYF TGTGCCAGCAGCTCAAATGACGGGAGGTCCGAAGAGACCCAGTACTTC
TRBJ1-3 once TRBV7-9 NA CASSFLGFAAVGGNTIYF TGTGCCAGCAGCTTCCTCGGTTTCGCCGCAGTAGGTGGAAACACCATATATTTT
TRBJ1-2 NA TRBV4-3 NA CASSQDRGRGYGYTF TGCGCCAGCAGCCAAGACAGGGGAAGAGGCTATGGCTACACCTTC